These T cell receptor beta chains were read from a single sample in a study of T cells in localized non-small cell lung cancer. Measured with immunoSEQ multiplex PCR; TCRdb has only the in-frame clones, and not every one. The repertoire includes about 2,800 clones, approximately 24% of them detected once, and 10% to 15% sits in the top ten. Sequences were derived from lung tumor tissue, sampled before any cancer treatment. Receptors originate from a male donor at least 60 years old with stage II lung adenocarcinoma. CDR3s include the opening cysteine and the closing phenylalanine or tryptophan. D genes are given only for firm matches. A clone size is listed for some rows: how often the clone was seen (once, few, many), or a class if it is expanded.

V gene,J gene,clone size,D gene,CDR3 protein,CDR3 DNA
TRBV11-3,TRBJ2-1,few,TRBD2,CASSPQRENGNEQFF,TGTGCCAGCAGCCCGCAGCGGGAGAATGGAAATGAGCAGTTCTTC
TRBV28,TRBJ1-2,few,-,CASSLVGIYGYTF,TGTGCCAGCAGTTTAGTCGGTATCTATGGCTACACCTTC
TRBV18,TRBJ1-1,-,TRBD1,CASSPDRGGTEAFF,TGTGCCAGCTCACCCGACAGGGGAGGGACTGAAGCTTTCTTT
TRBV14,TRBJ1-1,-,TRBD1,CASSLDREGNTEAFF,TGTGCCAGCAGCCTGGACAGGGAGGGGAACACTGAAGCTTTCTTT
TRBV7-6,TRBJ2-3,many,TRBD2,CASSPGGGQSTDTQYF,TGTGCCAGCAGCCCGGGGGGGGGTCAGAGCACAGATACGCAGTATTTT
TRBV11-3,TRBJ1-5,medium-sized,-,CASSPGTREQPQHF,TGTGCCAGCAGCCCAGGAACGAGGGAACAGCCCCAGCATTTT
TRBV5-1,TRBJ2-7,-,TRBD1,CASSRNPGTGTYEQYF,TGCGCCAGCAGCCGGAACCCTGGGACAGGGACCTACGAGCAGTACTTC
TRBV29-1,TRBJ1-2,-,TRBD1,CSVTRQGSGYTF,TGCAGCGTCACTAGACAGGGTAGCGGCTACACCTTC
TRBV28,TRBJ1-4,-,TRBD1,CASRPGQGWRKLFF,TGTGCCAGCAGACCGGGACAGGGGTGGCGAAAACTGTTTTTT
TRBV28,TRBJ2-7,few,-,CASRSLGGQGSYEQYF,TGTGCCAGCAGATCCCTGGGGGGTCAGGGGAGCTACGAGCAGTACTTC
TRBV19,TRBJ2-1,-,TRBD2,CASTPGRGRRNEQFF,TGTGCCAGTACCCCGGGGCGCGGGAGGCGAAATGAGCAGTTCTTC
TRBV5-1,TRBJ2-6,-,TRBD1,CASSFLGTGVSGANVLTF,TGCGCCAGCAGCTTCCTGGGGACAGGCGTATCTGGGGCCAACGTCCTGACTTTC
TRBV28,TRBJ2-2,medium-sized,TRBD2,CASSLASGSTGELFF,TGTGCCAGCAGTTTGGCTAGCGGATCCACCGGGGAGCTGTTTTTT
TRBV11-3,TRBJ2-1,medium-sized,-,CASSLAVTANEQFF,TGTGCCAGCAGCTTGGCCGTGACTGCAAATGAGCAGTTCTTC
TRBV9,TRBJ1-5,few,TRBD1,CASSPGTVQPQHF,TGTGCCAGCAGTCCCGGGACAGTACAGCCCCAGCATTTT
TRBV30,TRBJ2-3,few,-,CAWSGTEQSTDTQYF,TGTGCCTGGAGTGGGACAGAACAAAGCACAGATACGCAGTATTTT
TRBV15,TRBJ1-1,-,TRBD1,CATSSTGERSHEAFF,TGTGCCACCAGCTCGACAGGGGAGAGGAGTCATGAAGCTTTCTTT
TRBV7-5,TRBJ2-7,many,-,CASSPRVGLDYEQYF,TGTGCCAGCAGCCCCCGGGTGGGGTTAGATTACGAGCAGTACTTC
TRBV4-1,TRBJ2-2,-,-,CASSQEQGTWAGELFF,TGCGCCAGCAGCCAAGAGCAGGGGACGTGGGCCGGGGAGCTGTTTTTT
TRBV5-1,TRBJ2-2,-,TRBD2,CASSLATSGGTNTGELFF,TGCGCCAGCAGCCTGGCGACTAGCGGGGGAACGAACACCGGGGAGCTGTTTTTT
TRBV19,TRBJ1-1,-,-,CASKQRETEAFF,TGTGCCAGTAAACAGAGGGAGACTGAAGCTTTCTTT
TRBV11-3,TRBJ1-1,few,TRBD1,CASSLEIGGFTEAFF,TGTGCCAGCAGCTTAGAAATAGGGGGCTTCACTGAAGCTTTCTTT
TRBV19,TRBJ1-5,-,-,CASNWGNSNQPQHF,TGTGCCAGTAATTGGGGTAATAGCAATCAGCCCCAGCATTTT
TRBV18,TRBJ2-7,-,TRBD2,CASSPTAGYEQYF,TGTGCCAGCTCACCCACAGCGGGGTACGAGCAGTACTTC
TRBV19,TRBJ1-1,few,-,CASTSGRQGNTEAFF,TGTGCCAGTACCTCGGGACGCCAAGGGAACACTGAAGCTTTCTTT
TRBV11-3,TRBJ1-2,medium-sized,-,CASSLNRASMEYGYTF,TGTGCCAGCAGCTTAAACCGGGCCTCAATGGAGTATGGCTACACCTTC
TRBV11-3,TRBJ2-5,few,TRBD1,CASSSSTGGETQYF,TGTGCCAGCAGCTCCTCGACAGGGGGAGAGACCCAGTACTTC
TRBV30,TRBJ2-5,few,-,CAWRHFTLETQYF,TGTGCCTGGCGTCATTTTACGCTAGAGACCCAGTACTTC
TRBV6-8,TRBJ2-2,medium-sized,TRBD1,CASSKGQGYTGELFF,TGTGCCAGCAGTAAGGGACAGGGCTACACCGGGGAGCTGTTTTTT
TRBV11-3,TRBJ2-1,medium-sized,TRBD2,CASSERPGLAGVGVNNEQFF,TGTGCCAGCAGCGAGCGCCCGGGACTAGCGGGAGTAGGGGTTAACAATGAGCAGTTCTTC
TRBV28,TRBJ2-2,-,TRBD1,CASYPRQTGVNTGELFF,TGTGCCAGCTACCCTAGACAGACAGGGGTGAACACCGGGGAGCTGTTTTTT
TRBV6-8,TRBJ1-5,few,-,CASRGQYNQPQHF,TGTGCCAGCAGAGGACAGTACAATCAGCCCCAGCATTTT
TRBV7-6,TRBJ1-5,-,-,CASSGNRASNQPQHF,TGTGCCAGCAGCGGCAACAGGGCTAGCAATCAGCCCCAGCATTTT
TRBV29-1,TRBJ2-3,-,-,CSVLTGPTDTQYF,TGCAGCGTCCTGACAGGACCCACAGATACGCAGTATTTT
TRBV6-8,TRBJ2-3,medium-sized,-,CASSYGFTGSSGDTQYF,TGTGCCAGCAGTTACGGCTTCACCGGGAGCAGTGGAGATACGCAGTATTTT
TRBV2,TRBJ2-7,-,-,CASSGGLDEQYF,TGTGCCAGCAGCGGAGGTTTAGACGAGCAGTACTTC
TRBV2,TRBJ2-2,-,TRBD1,CASSGTGGPMGTGELFF,TGTGCCAGCAGTGGGACAGGGGGCCCGATGGGCACCGGGGAGCTGTTTTTT
TRBV9,TRBJ1-4,medium-sized,TRBD1,CASSVTGNEKLFF,TGTGCCAGCAGCGTGACAGGGAATGAAAAACTGTTTTTT
TRBV11-3,TRBJ2-1,-,-,CASSLRPGSYNEQFF,TGTGCCAGCAGCTTACGTCCGGGATCCTACAATGAGCAGTTCTTC
TRBV12-5,TRBJ2-7,medium-sized,-,CASTPRGRIYEQYF,TGTGCCAGCACCCCCCGGGGAAGAATCTACGAGCAGTACTTC
TRBV11-3,TRBJ1-5,-,-,CASSPGGTDQPQHF,TGTGCCAGCAGCCCGGGAGGCACCGATCAGCCCCAGCATTTT
TRBV18,TRBJ1-1,few,-,CASSPLAQGNTEAFF,TGTGCCAGCTCACCACTCGCACAGGGAAACACTGAAGCTTTCTTT
TRBV5-1,TRBJ2-7,-,TRBD1,CASSLDHASTGDYEQYF,TGCGCCAGCAGCTTGGATCACGCGTCCACAGGGGACTACGAGCAGTACTTC
TRBV5-1,TRBJ2-7,-,TRBD1,CASSPLDRGDEQYF,TGCGCCAGCAGCCCCCTGGACAGGGGCGACGAGCAGTACTTC
TRBV29-1,TRBJ2-7,-,TRBD1,CSVERDRGYEQYF,TGCAGCGTTGAAAGGGACAGGGGTTACGAGCAGTACTTC
TRBV6-1,TRBJ1-6,-,TRBD1,CASSEGTGGRLSSYNSPLHF,TGTGCCAGCAGTGAAGGGACAGGGGGCCGTCTGAGCTCCTATAATTCACCCCTCCACTTT
TRBV15,TRBJ2-6,few,-,CATSGASSSGANVLTF,TGTGCCACCAGCGGCGCCTCTAGCTCTGGGGCCAACGTCCTGACTTTC
TRBV6-8,TRBJ2-2,-,TRBD2,CASRSFGASGGANTGELFF,TGTGCCAGCAGGTCGTTTGGAGCTAGCGGGGGCGCGAACACCGGGGAGCTGTTTTTT
TRBV29-1,TRBJ2-5,few,-,CSEQLRGETQYF,TGCAGCGAGCAACTCCGAGGAGAGACCCAGTACTTC